This paragraph covers one T cell receptor (beta chain) sequence. Its antigen is still unknown. No much larger clone exists at a distance of one base, and base qualities are not known. The germline V gene gives CDR1 as SGHVS and CDR2 as FQNEAQ. The CDR3 runs 18 residues from the cysteine to the phenylalanine. The retained sequence is limited to the CDR3, 54 bases, with the frame set at the first base. Germline trimming: 5 bases from V, 0 bases from J; junction bases outside gene matches: 7. The data were obtained in a study of cytomegalovirus exposure and HLA in healthy donors (dated by TCRdb to the late 2010s). Notes on the research overall: In an earlier analysis of roughly 500 of the donors, 276 Gb of sequence data and approximately 120 million unique TCR beta sequences from about 179 million T cells were reported. An early release that covered 500 to 800 HLA-typed donors contained approximately 300 gigabases of sequencing data and roughly 84 million unique TCR sequences. Among the roughly 400 genotyped donors, approximately 82% belonged to the genetic ancestry cluster associated with self-reported Caucasian donors. The study aimed to test whether cataloging public T cell receptors could reveal signatures of past pathogen exposure. The study used immunosequencing to profile the T cell repertoires of approximately 640 subjects and linked those repertoires to cytomegalovirus serostatus. Besides the first cohort of around 670 subjects, a separate validation cohort made up of over a hundred different subjects was used. To predict cytomegalovirus infection status, the study combined high-throughput TCR immunosequencing, statistical association of individual TCRs with disease status, and machine learning. A later analysis re-analyzed previously published TCR beta repertoires from about 730 donors and added high-resolution HLA genotyping to study TCR occurrence patterns. Rather than using new phenotypic data, the later analysis identified candidate immune exposures from TCR beta sequences and from how often those sequences occurred across donors. An earlier analysis of several hundred of the donors used high-throughput TCR beta sequencing to judge whether each TCR beta V gene segment behaved as functional or pseudogenic. Donor age, sex, ethnicity and CMV serostatus were compiled alongside the repertoire data. In a later genetic analysis, genome-wide SNP genotypes for about three fifths of the roughly 670 donors were used, and that subset was treated as a discovery cohort. Every discovery cohort repertoire had been produced on one sequencing platform. Both class I and class II loci were covered by HLA typing, at four-digit resolution. Typing coverage differed by locus: A, B, C, DRB1 and DQB1 were typed in about 620-630 donors, DQA1 in around 500, DPA1 in roughly 590, and DPB1 in just under 480. Because of strong linkage in the cohort, a few DR-DQ haplotypes were treated as single units for association and clustering. On average, over 200,000 unique TCR beta nucleotide sequences were sequenced per donor among fewer than 500 genotyped donors of the cohort, with around 19% of those sequences being non-productive. Paper-wide results and their limitations: According to a later analysis, parvovirus B19, influenza, CMV and Epstein-Barr virus appeared linked to several top co-occurrence clusters. In an earlier analysis of approximately 590 of the donors, most TCR beta V segments appeared in productive rearrangements about 87% or about 30% of the time, broadly matching IMGT annotations. A cluster of highly shared sequence variants was judged likely to represent a technical artifact of the sequencing pipeline. Immune exposure information for the cohort was limited to CMV serostatus. In vitro tests confirmed that a few of the cytomegalovirus-associated TCR beta chains recognize cytomegalovirus antigens. Linkage disequilibrium might explain the correlated functional status among segregating V segments, but an unknown experimental factor could not be excluded. The authors suggested that the approach could potentially be generalized to other disease states and immunological phenotypes. In a later genetic analysis, fewer N-insertions in productive TCRs were reported among donors in an Asian-associated ancestry cluster than the 666-donor mean. In a later analysis, most CMV-associated TCR beta chains were found to appear HLA-restricted, with HLA associations seemingly driven largely by CMV exposure. The study gave a list of 150 to 200 TCR beta chains associated with cytomegalovirus. Cytomegalovirus status was reported to be diagnosed by the classifier with high specificity and sensitivity in both the original and validation cohorts. Some IMGT-functional V segments, including TRBV6-2 and TRBV6-3, could not be told apart with the 87-base-pair reads, so those segments were excluded. The cohort was sequenced for TCR beta chains only, and without alpha or paired-chain data the features that could be detected were limited. In a later analysis, some 17,000 TCR beta sequences were associated with specific HLA alleles at a false discovery rate of 0.05. The earlier analysis of about 600 of the donors excluded 15 to 20 rarely observed V segments, including chromosome 9 orphons, because counts were too low. Because HLA typing was unavailable for some donors at each locus, only the typed subset was used in association tests. In a later analysis, TCR association rates were found to vary across HLA loci, with the most associated TCRs seen for DRB1 alleles and the fewest for HLA-C alleles. An association between a missense DCLRE1C variant and V-gene and J-gene trimming of TCR beta chains was found in a later genetic analysis and replicated in an independent cohort. A further reported finding was that TCR beta sequences accurately predicted the HLA-A and HLA-B alleles for most subjects in the first cohort. Sequencing depth was assumed to be roughly uniform across donors in the presence/absence analyses, though that assumption may not hold. While some public TCRs were present in many individuals, most TCR sequences turned up only very rarely across donors. A later analysis found that HLA-associated TCR beta chains were more clonally expanded and had lower generation probabilities than equally common non-associated chains. Assigning TCR associations to individual alleles was difficult when HLA alleles, especially DR and DQ, strongly co-occurred.

In total, 600 or so healthy bone marrow donors made up the cohort. At the time of sampling, all cohort members were nominally healthy, though unrecorded immune exposures were likely present. The donor was CMV seropositive and belonged to the group of 250 to 300 seropositive cohort members. A peripheral blood sample was provided by each donor, and peripheral blood mononuclear cells were used for TCR beta sequencing. Genomic DNA was extracted from the blood cell samples with the Qiagen DNeasy Blood Extraction Kit. Library preparation used the immunoSEQ multiplex PCR assay. A mixture of 60 forward primers for TCR Vbeta segments and 13 reverse primers for TCR Jbeta segments was used in the multiplex PCR. A multiplex PCR assay on genomic DNA amplified the CDR3 region of rearranged TCR beta genes. The Illumina HiSeq System was used to sequence the amplified TCR beta libraries as 87-base-pair reads. The authors' pipeline ran thus. A later analysis counted approximately 76 million unique TCR beta chains across the roughly 700 repertoires, and 10 million to 11 million of these chains were shared by at least two donors. Raw reads were error-corrected and collapsed into unique sequences by a nearest-neighbor algorithm in which closely related sequences were merged to remove PCR and sequencing errors. V, D and J gene segments were assigned by aligning CDR3 sequences to IMGT reference sequences. For a sequence to be retained, at least a six-nucleotide match to both a V gene segment and a J gene segment was required. Rearrangements were classified as productive when the CDR3 lacked stop codons and remained in frame with V and J, and all other rearrangements were classified as non-productive. Following IMGT convention, CDR3 was defined as the stretch from the second conserved V-encoded cysteine to the conserved J-encoded phenylalanine. In an earlier analysis of around 570 of the donors, sequences lacking an unambiguous match to a single V gene segment were excluded. In an earlier analysis of several hundred of the donors, a V segment was called functional when productive rearrangements were above 56.7%, and segregating when the standard deviation between donors exceeded 5%. A statistical classification framework was built for diagnosing cytomegalovirus status from the catalog of TCR beta chain sequences. In a later analysis, V and J genes were assigned by comparing TCR nucleotide sequences against IMGT/GENE-DB human TR gene sequences. Using the TCRdist pipeline, a later analysis assigned CDR3 sequences along with most-parsimonious VDJ recombination scenarios. In a later analysis, every TCR beta chain was defined by the combination of its CDR3 amino acid sequence and its V-gene family, and reads without a unique V-gene family were dropped. A later analysis removed several hundred highly shared, low-generation-probability nucleotide sequences to deal with suspected cross-contamination and a sequencing artifact. In a later analysis, a clonal expansion index was calculated for each public chain from normalized within-repertoire ranks of inferred template counts. A later analysis computed generation probabilities with a VDJ recombination model fitted to out-of-frame rearrangements, and checked the results against IGoR. In a later analysis, TCR-TCR, TCR-HLA and TCR-CMV co-occurrence was scored with hypergeometric tests, and a repertoire-size bias correction was applied to TCR pairs. False discovery rates were estimated in a later analysis by permuting HLA or CMV assignments 20 times. A later analysis grouped co-occurring TCRs with DBSCAN, adding TCRdist sequence similarity when clustering within HLA-allele-positive subsets. Co-occurrence clustering excluded repertoires with fewer than 30,000 or more than 120,000 public chains, plus five with anomalous nucleotide sharing. Held by TCRdb, this immuneACCESS table contains in-frame sequences only and omits some clones. Under half of the omission traces to an unresolved V gene where checked; the cause of the rest is unknown. For V, J and clone size, that table is used; D and trimming come from the DNA. The sample records some 180,000 clones, around 83% of which are singletons. The ten most abundant clones make up 1.5% to 2% of the sample.

The chain employs TRBV7-8 and TRBJ2-2, with TRBD2 identical over 12 junction bases. Sequenced: PBMCs. The sequence was collected from a man aged 35 to 55 in good health and CMV-seropositive. CDR3 protein: CASSHPTSGSSNTGELFF. The base sequence is TGTGCCAGCAGCCATCCGACTAGCGGGAGTTCGAACACCGGGGAGCTGTTTTTT.